The 17 T cell receptor beta chains below come from one sample, sequenced in a study of early T cells in non-severe SARS-CoV-2 infection. TCRdb re-derived calls from the 5' RACE reads in MiXCR, one entry per CDR3 protein. Of 98,000 or so distinct CDR3 sequences in the sample, roughly 11% were seen once. The source material was whole blood. These receptors all come from an adult who was a healthcare worker with PCR-confirmed SARS-CoV-2 infection or an uninfected control (not recorded which).

There are many counts of this clonotype. The gene calls are TRBV9 and TRBJ2-7, with 8 bases identical to TRBD2. Germline loops: CDR1 SGDLS, CDR2 YYNGEE. This CDR3 comprises 14 residues. Germline trimming cut 2 bases from V and 3 bases from J; bases unmatched to any gene: 4. DNA of the CDR3: TGTGCCAGCAGCGTTAGCGGGGCCAACTACGAGCAGTACTTC. This encodes CASSVSGANYEQYF.

This clonotype was counted many times. The gene calls are TRBV12-3 or TRBV12-4 and TRBJ1-1; TRBD1 is a possible D gene (5 bases). This CDR3 comprises 15 residues. Trimming took 3 bases from V and 6 from J, leaving 17 bases between them. CDR3 bases: TGTGCCAGCAGTTTTGGGAGGGGCCGGGGAGCTGAAGCTTTCTTT. It translates to CASSFGRGRGAEAFF.

This clonotype was recorded at least ten times. The CDR3 region is CASSETANSPLHF. The CDR3 nucleotides read TGTGCCAGCTCTGAGACCGCCAATTCACCCCTCCACTTT. The V call is TRBV18, the J call TRBJ1-6; no firm D call. This CDR3 is built from 13 residues. V lost 6 bases and J 7 bases, leaving 10 bases between the germline ends. In germline, CDR1 is KGHSH, CDR2 LQKENI.

This clonotype came up a few times. V and J are TRBV5-8 and TRBJ2-3; 7 positions match TRBD1. The CDR3 sequence is 15 residues long. The J segment lost 0 bases and the V segment lost 4 bases, leaving 5 bases of the junction unmatched. The germline V gene has CDR1 SGHTS and CDR2 YDEGEE. DNA for the CDR3: TGTGCCAGCAGCACCGGGACAGCCAGCACAGATACGCAGTATTTT. This codes for CASSTGTASTDTQYF.

The rearrangement links TRBV7-8 to TRBJ2-7; D perhaps matches TRBD2 (5 bases). CDR3 length equals 13 residues. CDR1 is SGHVS, CDR2 FQNEAQ, per germline. Between the trimmed V and J ends, which lost 5 bases and 7 bases, there was a span of 15 bases. Here the CDR3 reads CASSLRGRGEQYF. CDR3 bases: TGTGCCAGCAGCCTCCGGGGTCGAGGGGAGCAGTACTTC.

There are a few counts of this clonotype. The chain has TRBV10-3 and TRBJ1-1, with D uncertain. The CDR3 spans 14 residues. V was shortened by 6 bases and J by 1 base, with 12 bases between the two germline ends. CDR1 and CDR2 from the germline V gene are ENHRY and SYGVKD. CDR3 sequence reads: CAISSLEGNTEAFF. CDR3 DNA sequence: TGTGCCATCAGCTCCTTGGAGGGGAACACTGAAGCTTTCTTT.

This clonotype was picked up many times. The chain links TRBV18 to TRBJ2-2; possible D gene TRBD2, 6 bases. The CDR3 loop spans 15 amino acids. Trimming pared 3 bases from V and 6 bases from J, leaving 14 bases between. Germline V gene data show CDR1 as KGHSH and CDR2 as LQKENI. This CDR3 reads CASSPSKGGSGELFF. As DNA, the CDR3 is TGTGCCAGCTCACCGTCGAAGGGAGGATCCGGGGAGCTGTTTTTT.

This clonotype was counted a few times. The chain recombines TRBV12-3 or TRBV12-4 with TRBJ2-4; weak D call: TRBD2 (5 bases). V was clipped by 3 bases and J by 3 bases, with 9 bases between them. The CDR3 totals 14 residues. The CDR3: CASSFGRGKNIQYF. The CDR3 DNA reads TGTGCCAGCAGTTTTGGCCGGGGCAAAAACATTCAGTACTTC.

This clonotype was detected many times. The gene calls are TRBV27 and TRBJ2-2; weak D call: TRBD2 (5 bases). The CDR3 loop spans 13 amino acids. CDR1 is MNHEY, CDR2 SMNVEV, per germline (reference sequence). Trimming pared 2 bases from V and 4 bases from J, leaving 5 bases between. The CDR3 coding sequence is TGTGCCAGCAGTTTAGCGGGCACCGGGGAGCTGTTTTTT. Residues: CASSLAGTGELFF.

The V and J genes are TRBV15 and TRBJ2-7; maybe TRBD2 (5 bases). The CDR3 runs 15 residues. The V end was cut by 3 bases, the J end by 2 bases, with 14 bases between. CDR1 and CDR2 from the germline V gene are LNHNV and YYDKDF (reference sequence). CDR3 sequence reads: CATSREDGKTYEQYF. The CDR3 DNA is TGTGCCACCAGCAGGGAGGACGGAAAGACCTACGAGCAGTACTTC.

V gene TRBV30 combines with J gene TRBJ2-3; D unresolved. Germline CDR1 is GTSNPN and CDR2 is SVGIG (reference sequence). Trimming stripped 1 base from V and 2 bases from J, with 10 bases between. CDR3 length: 14 residues. CDR3 nucleotides: TGTGCCTGGAGTGGACTGCCCCCCACAGATACGCAGTATTTT. Protein sequence: CAWSGLPPTDTQYF. Complete variable domain (other parts from reference TRBV30 and TRBJ2-3): SQTIHQWPATLVQPVGSPLSLECTVEGTSNPNLYWYRQAAGRGLQLLFYSVGIGQISSEVPQNLSASRPQDRQFILSSKKLLLSDSGFYLCAWSGLPPTDTQYFGPGTRLTVL.

The chain carries TRBV7-3 and TRBJ2-3; D remains ambiguous. CDR1 is SGHTA, CDR2 FQGTGA, per germline. V was pared by 2 bases and J by 0 bases, with 3 bases between. This CDR3 comprises 13 residues. The CDR3 bases are TGTGCCAGCAGCTTAGCTAGCACAGATACGCAGTATTTT. It codes for CASSLASTDTQYF.

This clonotype was detected ten times or more. This chain connects TRBV12-3 or TRBV12-4 to TRBJ2-5, with D possibly being TRBD2 (7 bases). The CDR3 sequence is 16 residues long. V lost 3 bases and J 3 bases, leaving 17 bases between the germline ends. CDR3 in amino acids: CASSFSGGYSKETQYF. The CDR3 DNA reads TGTGCCAGCAGTTTTTCGGGGGGCTACTCTAAAGAGACCCAGTACTTC.

This clonotype occurred many times. This chain connects TRBV4-2 to TRBJ2-3, with D uncertain. This CDR3 contains 12 residues. The V gene's germline CDR1 is LGHNA and CDR2 YNFKEQ. V was trimmed by 0 bases and J by 5 bases, leaving 3 bases between them. In nucleotides, the CDR3 is TGTGCCAGCAGCCAAGAGAGAGATACGCAGTATTTT. Translating it yields CASSQERDTQYF.

This clonotype was seen repeatedly, ten times or more. The rearrangement links TRBV12-5 to TRBJ1-5; 7 positions agree with TRBD1. In germline, CDR1 is LGHNT, CDR2 FRNRAP. Trimming took 6 bases from V and 7 from J; bases not matched to a gene: 9. CDR3 length: 14 amino acids. The CDR3 here is CASGSTGWGQPQHF. CDR3 nucleotide sequence: TGTGCTAGTGGGTCGACAGGGTGGGGGCAGCCCCAGCATTTT.

The chain links TRBV7-3 to TRBJ2-5; TRBD2 aligns across 8 bases. Trimming took 1 base from V and 5 from J; bases not matched to a gene: 6. The CDR3 is 15 residues long. The germline gives CDR1 SGHTA, CDR2 FQGTGA. The CDR3 sequence is CASSLSSGEGETQYF. DNA of the CDR3: TGTGCCAGCAGCTTAAGTAGCGGGGAGGGGGAGACCCAGTACTTC.

This clonotype was counted many times. J is TRBJ2-7 and V is TRBV11-1, with D perhaps assigned TRBD1 or TRBD2 (6 bases each). The CDR3 totals 12 residues. Germline V gene lookup returns CDR1 SGHAT and CDR2 FQDESV (reference sequence). Trimming removed 0 bases from V and 10 bases from J, with 10 bases in between. CDR3 DNA: TGTGCCAGCAGCTTAGCGACCGGGGGCCAGTACTTC. Its protein is CASSLATGGQYF.